A single sample gave rise to the 8 T cell receptor beta chains below, sequenced in a study of cytomegalovirus exposure and HLA in healthy donors (dated by TCRdb to about 2017). The library was generated by the immunoSEQ multiplex PCR assay. As stored in TCRdb, this immuneACCESS dataset retains in-frame rearrangements with V and J assigned. A fraction of the clones does not appear; measured against another copy, unresolved V genes explain less than half of the discrepancy, and the remainder lacks a known reason. Across this sample there are around 120,000 clones, with roughly 88% seen only once. The top ten hold about 1.8% of the sample. Sample: PBMCs. These receptors came from a man younger than 30 in good health and CMV-seronegative.

The rearrangement uses TRBV5-4 and TRBJ1-5; D possibly corresponds to TRBD1 (5 bases). CDR1 and CDR2 from the germline V gene are SGHNT and YYREEE (reference sequence). This CDR3 region has 12 residues. The V end lost 6 bases, the J end lost 7 bases, and 11 bases lay between the germline ends. The CDR3 spells CASNLWGQPQHF. CDR3 in DNA: TGTGCCAGCAACCTCTGGGGCCAGCCCCAGCATTTT.

The V gene is TRBV19, the J gene TRBJ2-7; D is uncertain. This CDR3 comprises 13 residues. V was shortened by 6 bases and J by 2 bases, with 11 bases between the two germline ends. Germline CDR1 is LNHDA and CDR2 is SQIVND (reference sequence). The CDR3 region is CASSQHSTYEQYF. CDR3 bases: TGTGCCAGTAGCCAACATTCAACCTACGAGCAGTACTTC.

The genes are TRBV7-9 and TRBJ2-7; perhaps TRBD1 as D (5 bases). Per germline, CDR1 SEHNR and CDR2 FQNEAQ (reference sequence). Trimming left V 5 bases short and J 3 bases short, with 8 bases between. This CDR3 spans 12 amino acids. CDR3 nucleotides: TGTGCCAGCAGCATCGACAGCTACGAGCAGTACTTC. This encodes CASSIDSYEQYF.

The chain recombines TRBV7-2 with TRBJ1-1; the D gene is possibly TRBD1 (6 bases). The V and J ends lost 3 bases and 4 bases respectively, with 21 bases between them. The CDR3 has 17 amino acids. Germline V gene sequence: CDR1 SGHTA, CDR2 FQGNSA. The CDR3 region is CASSFARQELKGTEAFF. The CDR3 region has the DNA TGTGCCAGCAGCTTTGCCCGACAGGAGCTAAAAGGCACTGAAGCTTTCTTT.

The genes are TRBV5-6 and TRBJ2-7; D is uncertain. The length of the CDR3 is 12 residues. Looked up from germline, CDR1 is SGHDT and CDR2 is YYEEEE. Trimming pared 4 bases from V and 3 bases from J, leaving 8 bases between. CDR3 nucleotides: TGTGCCAGCAGCACCCGTAGCTACGAGCAGTACTTC. It codes for CASSTRSYEQYF.

The chain employs TRBV4-2 and TRBJ2-1, with D possibly being TRBD2 (5 bases). In germline, CDR1 is LGHNA, CDR2 YNFKEQ. V lost 0 bases and J lost 5, with 23 bases in between. The CDR3 has 19 amino acids. The CDR3 sequence: CASSQDFPARGMTNNEQFF. CDR3 DNA: TGTGCCAGCAGCCAAGACTTTCCGGCGCGAGGGATGACTAACAATGAGCAGTTCTTC.

The V and J genes are TRBV13 and TRBJ2-2, with TRBD2 matching over 12 bases. Germline values: CDR1 PRHDT, CDR2 FYEKMQ (reference sequence). With 3 bases clipped from V and 4 bases from J, the junction kept 6 bases outside the gene matches. The CDR3 length is 17 residues. CDR3 sequence reads: CASSLGTSGPFTGELFF. CDR3 bases: TGTGCCAGCAGCTTGGGGACTAGCGGGCCTTTCACCGGGGAGCTGTTTTTT.

CDR3 amino acids: CASRSTGGEQYF. The CDR3 nucleotides are TGTGCCAGCAGGTCAACAGGGGGCGAGCAGTACTTC. This chain uses TRBV7-9 with TRBJ2-7, with 8 bases fitting TRBD1. V was clipped by 6 bases and J by 6 bases; unmatched bases: 4. There are 12 residues in the CDR3. In germline, CDR1 is SEHNR, CDR2 FQNEAQ (reference sequence).